The next 17 T cell receptor beta chains were all read from a single sample in a study of shared clonotypes between healthy human individuals. Produced via immunoSEQ multiplex PCR; TCRdb's table is partial and in-frame only. Among around 510,000 clones listed, approximately 95% were seen once. Sequences were obtained from naive CD4+ T cells sorted from blood. The subset: CD45RA+ positively selected. The receptors were sampled from a woman aged 30 to 39 in good health.

CDR3 DNA sequence: TGTGCCACCAGTCAGGGCGGCGAGCAGTACTTC. This codes for CATSQGGEQYF. The rearrangement links TRBV15 to TRBJ2-7, with a tentative D call TRBD1 (5 bases). The length of the CDR3 is 11 residues. Trimming shortened V by 6 bases and J by 6 bases, and 9 bases separated the two germline ends. Germline CDR1 reads LNHNV; CDR2 reads YYDKDF (reference sequence). Full variable domain (rest looked up from reference TRBV15 and TRBJ2-7): DAMVIQNPRYQVTQFGKPVTLSCSQTLNHNVMYWYQQKSSQAPKLLFHYYDKDFNNEADTPDNFQSRRPNTSFCFLDIRSPGLGDTAMYLCATSQGGEQYFGPGTRLTVT.

This chain connects TRBV5-1 to TRBJ1-1; no firm D call. Per the germline V gene, CDR1 is SGHRS and CDR2 is YFSETQ. Trimming left V 1 base short and J 4 bases short, with 14 bases between. This CDR3 region has 15 residues. CDR3 residues: CASSLSQELATEAFF. CDR3 coding DNA: TGCGCCAGCAGCTTGAGTCAGGAATTAGCCACTGAAGCTTTCTTT.

The V call is TRBV25-1, the J call TRBJ2-2; D remains unclear. V was cut by 8 bases and J by 6 bases, with 13 bases left in between. Germline V gives CDR1 MGHDK, CDR2 SYGVNS. The CDR3 is 13 residues long. The DNA for the CDR3 is TGTGCCAGCTCAATCCAGTGGGCCGGGGAGCTGTTTTTT. This translates into CASSIQWAGELFF.

This chain links TRBV28 with TRBJ2-7, with 13 nucleotides matching TRBD2. V lost 6 bases and J lost 5; bases outside the gene matches: 7. Germline loops: CDR1 MDHEN, CDR2 SYDVKM. CDR3 length: 15 residues. DNA of the CDR3: TGTGCCAGCAGGTCACTAGCGGGAGGGCCTGACGAGCAGTACTTC. Its translation: CASRSLAGGPDEQYF.

The V gene is TRBV19, the J gene TRBJ2-3; TRBD2 matches 11 bases. CDR3 length: 16 amino acids. In germline, CDR1 is LNHDA, CDR2 SQIVND (reference sequence). Trimming took 4 bases from V and 2 from J; bases not matched to a gene: 5. CDR3 coding DNA: TGTGCCAGTAGTACTTATAGCGGGAGGGCCACAGATACGCAGTATTTT. It yields the protein CASSTYSGRATDTQYF. Combining the CDR3 with reference TRBV19 and TRBJ2-3 gives the whole variable domain DGGITQSPKYLFRKEGQNVTLSCEQNLNHDAMYWYRQDPGQGLRLIYYSQIVNDFQKGDIAEGYSVSREKKESFPLTVTSAQKNPTAFYLCASSTYSGRATDTQYFGPGTRLTVL.

As DNA, the CDR3 is TGTGCCAGCTCACCATTATCGGTCGGGGGGTCGAACACTGAAGCTTTCTTT. Its protein product is CASSPLSVGGSNTEAFF. The chain links TRBV18 to TRBJ1-1; TRBD1 is a possible D gene (5 bases). CDR3 length: 17 residues. Germline CDR1 KGHSH, CDR2 LQKENI. V was trimmed by 2 bases and J by 1 base, leaving 17 bases between them.

This clone occurred once. The chain carries TRBV14 and TRBJ2-3, with no clear D. CDR1 is SGHDN, CDR2 FVKESK, per germline. V gave up 6 bases and J gave up 2 bases, with 12 bases separating them. The CDR3 spans 14 residues. CDR3 DNA: TGTGCCAGCAGTTCCCTAGAGGTCACAGATACGCAGTATTTT. It specifies CASSSLEVTDTQYF.

This chain links TRBV7-9 with TRBJ1-1; D is ambiguous. Per the germline V gene, CDR1 is SEHNR and CDR2 is FQNEAQ (reference sequence). The CDR3 has 13 residues. V lost 4 bases and J 1 base, leaving 7 bases between the germline ends. CDR3 sequence: CASSSQKNTEAFF. The DNA of the CDR3 is TGTGCCAGCAGCTCGCAAAAGAACACTGAAGCTTTCTTT. Full variable domain (rest looked up from reference TRBV7-9 and TRBJ1-1): DTGVSQNPRHKITKRGQNVTFRCDPISEHNRLYWYRQTLGQGPEFLTYFQNEAQLEKSRLLSDRFSAERPKGSFSTLEIQRTEQGDSAMYLCASSSQKNTEAFFGQGTRLTVV.

The chain carries TRBV28 and TRBJ2-3; TRBD2 agrees at 12 bases. The length of the CDR3 is 17 residues. Losses at the gene ends were 6 bases for V and 0 bases for J; bases not matched to a gene: 7. The germline V gene encodes CDR1 MDHEN and CDR2 SYDVKM. CDR3: CASSHSGTSGSTDTQYF. The CDR3 coding sequence is TGTGCCAGCAGCCACTCCGGGACTAGCGGGAGCACAGATACGCAGTATTTT.

DNA for the CDR3: TGTGCCACCAGCAGAGACAGGTTGGAAGGCTACACCTTC. It translates to CATSRDRLEGYTF. The chain recombines TRBV15 with TRBJ1-2, with D uncertain. V was cut by 0 bases and J by 8 bases, with 10 bases left in between. Germline loops: CDR1 LNHNV, CDR2 YYDKDF (reference sequence). This CDR3 has 13 amino acids.

V and J are TRBV28 and TRBJ2-1; 8 nucleotides align to TRBD1. CDR1 is MDHEN, CDR2 SYDVKM, per germline. The CDR3 has 16 residues. V was pared by 3 bases and J by 5 bases, with 9 bases of the junction left unmatched. The CDR3: CASSLMTGVINNEQFF. CDR3 DNA: TGTGCCAGCAGTTTGATGACAGGGGTAATCAACAATGAGCAGTTCTTC.

In this sample, this clone turned up once. The genes are TRBV19 and TRBJ1-4; a weak D match, TRBD1 (5 bases). In germline, CDR1 is LNHDA, CDR2 SQIVND (reference sequence). This CDR3 spans 16 amino acids. Deletions cut 9 bases from V and 5 bases from J, with 22 bases between. This chain's CDR3 is CASRPQGLILNEKLFF. The CDR3 bases are TGTGCCAGCCGCCCCCAGGGCTTAATCCTCAATGAAAAACTGTTTTTT.

This clone was counted once. The chain combines TRBV19 with TRBJ1-3; D may be TRBD1 (5 bases). CDR3 length: 15 residues. The germline V gene encodes CDR1 LNHDA and CDR2 SQIVND (reference sequence). V was trimmed by 8 bases and J by 0 bases, leaving 14 bases between them. CDR3 bases: TGTGCCAGTGCGAAGGGGATCCTCTCTGGAAACACCATATATTTT. Protein sequence: CASAKGILSGNTIYF.

This chain joins TRBV5-1 and TRBJ1-2; the match to TRBD1 covers 10 bases. The CDR3 totals 14 residues. V was clipped by 4 bases and J by 4 bases; unmatched bases: 4. Germline values: CDR1 SGHRS, CDR2 YFSETQ. CDR3 protein: CASSLGQGSYGYTF. For the CDR3, the DNA is TGCGCCAGCAGCCTGGGACAGGGGAGCTATGGCTACACCTTC.

V gene TRBV27 combines with J gene TRBJ1-1; D is unresolved. Germline V lookup: CDR1 MNHEY, CDR2 SMNVEV (reference sequence). The CDR3 totals 13 residues. Trimming removed 0 bases at V and 4 bases at J, with 6 bases between. CDR3 amino acids: CASSLSVGTEAFF. CDR3 nucleotide sequence: TGTGCCAGCAGTTTATCGGTAGGCACTGAAGCTTTCTTT.

The J gene is TRBJ1-5, the V gene TRBV7-2; no clear D gene. The CDR3 totals 16 residues. The V gene's germline CDR1 is SGHTA and CDR2 FQGNSA. V gave up 1 base and J gave up 2 bases, with 12 bases separating them. CDR3 in DNA: TGTGCCAGCAGCTTAGAGTCCCGTGTGGGCAATCAGCCCCAGCATTTT. It is translated as CASSLESRVGNQPQHF.

The chain is built from TRBV2 and TRBJ2-5, with a weak D call TRBD1 (5 bases). The CDR3 contains 13 residues. Germline CDR1 reads SNHLY; CDR2 reads FYNNEI. Trimming removed 10 bases from V and 6 bases from J, with 18 bases in between. The CDR3 sequence: CAINQGGRQTQYF. The CDR3 coding sequence is TGTGCCATCAATCAGGGTGGTCGACAGACCCAGTACTTC.